This entry describes one T cell receptor beta chain. The antigen is not known. The data stem from a study of OX40 agonist ivuxolimab in advanced cancers. Study findings and constraints: Not determined was the antigen specificity of the expanded peripheral T cells.

Patients who had autoimmune disease history or got systemic immunosuppression were left out. Using immunoSEQ multiplex PCR, the repertoire was profiled, and TCRdb retains in-frame clones only, with some absent. This repertoire shows about 38,000 clones, 80% to 95% found once; its top ten account for approximately 9.6%. J gave up 3 bases and V 3 bases, and 3 bases lay outside the gene matches. The CDR3 is 15 residues long. Per germline, CDR1 MNHEY and CDR2 SMNVEV (reference sequence). The chain employs TRBV27 and TRBJ2-1; 9 bases are shared with TRBD2. The source material was CD4+ or CD8+ T cells sorted from blood, sampled in a trial of the OX40 agonist ivuxolimab. The clonotype was recovered from an adult with an advanced solid tumor such as melanoma, head and neck, liver or kidney cancer. The CDR3 is CASSFSGSGYNEQFF. CDR3 nucleotide sequence: TGTGCCAGCAGTTTTAGCGGGAGTGGCTACAATGAGCAGTTCTTC.